A selection of T cell receptor beta chains follows, all from one sample in a study of blood T cells in healthy people across ages. TCRdb analysed the 5' RACE reads with MiXCR anew, one entry per CDR3 protein. The data hold some 790,000 distinct CDR3 sequences, with 29% observed a single time. The sample comprised blood. These receptors all come from an elderly woman in good health. The CDR3 runs from the conserved cysteine through the conserved F or W. A D gene is named only where the DNA matches it firmly. Clone size, where shown, is once, few, many, or a class for clones that have expanded.

clone size: many; V gene: TRBV6-5; J gene: TRBJ2-5; D gene: NA; CDR3 protein: CASRPPEGTQYF; CDR3 DNA: TGTGCCAGCAGGCCCCCAGAGGGTACCCAGTACTTC
clone size: NA; V gene: TRBV6-2/TRBV6-3; J gene: TRBJ2-1; D gene: NA; CDR3 protein: CASSPRENEQFF; CDR3 DNA: TGTGCCAGCAGTCCCAGGGAGAATGAGCAGTTCTTC
clone size: many; V gene: TRBV6-5; J gene: TRBJ2-5; D gene: NA; CDR3 protein: CASSYSRDKETQYF; CDR3 DNA: TGTGCCAGCAGTTACTCGAGGGACAAAGAGACCCAGTACTTC
clone size: many; V gene: TRBV5-1; J gene: TRBJ2-1; D gene: NA; CDR3 protein: CASSPRLGGIDNEQFF; CDR3 DNA: TGCGCCAGCAGTCCCCGACTAGGCGGAATTGACAATGAGCAGTTCTTC
clone size: few; V gene: TRBV6-1; J gene: TRBJ1-2; D gene: NA; CDR3 protein: CASSEQQLSNYGYTF; CDR3 DNA: TGTGCCAGCAGTGAACAACAGCTTTCTAACTATGGCTACACCTTC
clone size: many; V gene: TRBV4-1; J gene: TRBJ2-3; D gene: NA; CDR3 protein: CASSQDDSTDTQYF; CDR3 DNA: TGCGCCAGCAGCCAAGATGACAGCACAGATACGCAGTATTTT
clone size: few; V gene: TRBV3-1; J gene: TRBJ1-2; D gene: NA; CDR3 protein: CASSQRGGRGYGYTF; CDR3 DNA: TGTGCCAGCAGCCAGCGCGGGGGGCGGGGCTATGGCTACACCTTC
clone size: many; V gene: TRBV12-3/TRBV12-4; J gene: TRBJ1-2; D gene: NA; CDR3 protein: CASSSGWDGYTF; CDR3 DNA: TGTGCCAGCAGTTCTGGTTGGGATGGCTACACCTTC
clone size: few; V gene: TRBV5-5; J gene: TRBJ2-3; D gene: NA; CDR3 protein: CASSLGQGGRGDTQYF; CDR3 DNA: TGTGCCAGCAGCTTGGGGCAGGGAGGTAGGGGAGATACGCAGTATTTT
clone size: few; V gene: TRBV18; J gene: TRBJ2-5; D gene: TRBD2; CDR3 protein: CASSALAGMETQYF; CDR3 DNA: TGTGCCAGCTCCGCCCTAGCGGGGATGGAGACCCAGTACTTC
clone size: many; V gene: TRBV9; J gene: TRBJ2-7; D gene: NA; CDR3 protein: CASSVGLTYEQYF; CDR3 DNA: TGTGCCAGCAGCGTAGGCCTGACCTACGAGCAGTACTTC
clone size: many; V gene: TRBV5-1; J gene: TRBJ2-7; D gene: NA; CDR3 protein: CASSPSLQAYEQYF; CDR3 DNA: TGCGCCAGCAGCCCCTCCCTTCAGGCTTACGAGCAGTACTTC
clone size: many; V gene: TRBV7-2; J gene: TRBJ2-1; D gene: NA; CDR3 protein: CASSLGPGSYNEQFF; CDR3 DNA: TGCGCCAGCAGCTTGGGACCAGGGTCCTACAATGAGCAGTTCTTC
clone size: many; V gene: TRBV5-5; J gene: TRBJ1-5; D gene: NA; CDR3 protein: CASSLAQSGLNQPQHF; CDR3 DNA: TGTGCCAGCAGCTTAGCACAGTCGGGATTAAATCAGCCCCAGCATTTT
clone size: many; V gene: TRBV6-5; J gene: TRBJ1-2; D gene: TRBD1; CDR3 protein: CASRMGQGSHGDTF; CDR3 DNA: TGTGCCAGCAGAATGGGACAGGGGAGTCACGGCGACACCTTC
clone size: many; V gene: TRBV12-3/TRBV12-4; J gene: TRBJ2-7; D gene: NA; CDR3 protein: CASSYMRQPYEQYF; CDR3 DNA: TGTGCCAGCAGTTACATGAGACAGCCCTACGAGCAGTACTTC
clone size: many; V gene: TRBV10-3; J gene: TRBJ2-5; D gene: TRBD1; CDR3 protein: CAIRRDSQETQYF; CDR3 DNA: TGTGCCATCAGAAGGGACAGCCAAGAGACCCAGTACTTC
clone size: many; V gene: TRBV20-1; J gene: TRBJ2-1; D gene: NA; CDR3 protein: CSAASLDSYNEQFF; CDR3 DNA: TGCAGTGCAGCCAGTCTCGACTCCTACAATGAGCAGTTCTTC
clone size: many; V gene: TRBV6-2/TRBV6-3; J gene: TRBJ2-3; D gene: NA; CDR3 protein: CASSYAGARDTQYF; CDR3 DNA: TGTGCCAGCAGTTACGCTGGGGCAAGAGATACGCAGTATTTT
clone size: NA; V gene: TRBV11-3; J gene: TRBJ2-1; D gene: NA; CDR3 protein: CASSLAGEYNNEQFF; CDR3 DNA: TGTGCCAGCAGCTTAGCTGGGGAGTACAACAATGAGCAGTTCTTC
clone size: NA; V gene: TRBV6-6; J gene: TRBJ2-4; D gene: NA; CDR3 protein: CASSYSEGAWENIQYF; CDR3 DNA: TGTGCCAGCAGTTACTCGGAGGGGGCTTGGGAAAACATTCAGTACTTC
clone size: many; V gene: TRBV18; J gene: TRBJ1-5; D gene: NA; CDR3 protein: CASSPSVRGMSNQPQHF; CDR3 DNA: TGTGCCAGCTCACCCTCCGTTCGGGGTATGAGCAATCAGCCCCAGCATTTT
clone size: NA; V gene: TRBV18; J gene: TRBJ1-2; D gene: NA; CDR3 protein: CASSPPGAGDYGYTF; CDR3 DNA: TGTGCCAGCTCACCACCAGGGGCAGGCGATTATGGCTACACCTTC
clone size: NA; V gene: TRBV7-2; J gene: TRBJ2-3; D gene: NA; CDR3 protein: CASSLWAGRAGTDTQYF; CDR3 DNA: TGTGCCAGCAGCTTATGGGCAGGGCGTGCTGGCACAGATACGCAGTATTTT
clone size: NA; V gene: TRBV4-3; J gene: TRBJ2-1; D gene: NA; CDR3 protein: CVSSQDLRLYNERFF; CDR3 DNA: TGCGTCAGCAGCCAAGATTTGAGACTTTACAATGAGCGGTTCTTC
clone size: NA; V gene: TRBV27; J gene: TRBJ2-3; D gene: NA; CDR3 protein: CASSFFGSGADTQYF; CDR3 DNA: TGTGCCAGCAGTTTCTTCGGTTCAGGGGCAGATACGCAGTATTTT
clone size: NA; V gene: TRBV5-1; J gene: TRBJ1-4; D gene: NA; CDR3 protein: CASTQGATNEKLFF; CDR3 DNA: TGCGCCAGCACGCAGGGTGCAACTAATGAAAAACTGTTTTTT
clone size: once; V gene: TRBV27; J gene: TRBJ2-7; D gene: TRBD1; CDR3 protein: CASRVFNGRRGGSYNEQYF; CDR3 DNA: TGTGCCAGCCGGGTGTTTAATGGGCGAAGAGGGGGCTCCTACAATGAGCAGTACTTC
clone size: NA; V gene: TRBV6-5; J gene: TRBJ2-3; D gene: NA; CDR3 protein: CASNRVGGPTDTQYF; CDR3 DNA: TGTGCCAGCAACCGCGTGGGGGGGCCCACAGATACGCAGTATTTT
clone size: few; V gene: TRBV20-1; J gene: TRBJ2-7; D gene: NA; CDR3 protein: CSATGGRSYEQYF; CDR3 DNA: TGCAGTGCCACTGGGGGGCGGTCCTACGAGCAGTACTTC
clone size: NA; V gene: TRBV5-1; J gene: TRBJ1-3; D gene: NA; CDR3 protein: CASSSNPSNTIYF; CDR3 DNA: TGCGCCAGCAGCTCAAACCCGTCAAACACCATATATTTT
clone size: few; V gene: TRBV7-6; J gene: TRBJ2-3; D gene: NA; CDR3 protein: CASSLGPEGTDTQYF; CDR3 DNA: TGTGCCAGCAGCTTAGGACCGGAGGGGACAGATACGCAGTATTTT
clone size: many; V gene: TRBV20-1; J gene: TRBJ2-1; D gene: NA; CDR3 protein: CSVREGGGGVYNEQFF; CDR3 DNA: TGCAGTGTCAGAGAGGGAGGTGGCGGGGTATACAATGAGCAGTTCTTC